The present entry profiles one T cell receptor (beta chain) with its context. This CDR3 has 16 amino acids. V lost 0 bases and J lost 6; bases outside the gene matches: 11. CDR1 and CDR2 (germline): SGHDT, YYEEEE. Profiled with immunoSEQ multiplex PCR; TCRdb holds only in-frame clones, not every one. Of roughly 2.2 million clones in the sample, just under 95% were seen once. The data belong to a study of shared clonotypes between healthy human individuals. Sequenced input: naive CD4+ T cells from PBMCs. Subset indicated: CD45RA+ positively selected. The gene calls are TRBV5-6 and TRBJ1-2, with 7 nucleotides matching TRBD1. This TCR derives from a man aged 18 to 29 in good health. Some clones in this sample may be carry-over from other donors' samples. The CDR3 spells CASSLVAEGAGDGYTF. As DNA, the CDR3 is TGTGCCAGCAGCTTGGTGGCGGAGGGGGCTGGAGATGGCTACACCTTC.